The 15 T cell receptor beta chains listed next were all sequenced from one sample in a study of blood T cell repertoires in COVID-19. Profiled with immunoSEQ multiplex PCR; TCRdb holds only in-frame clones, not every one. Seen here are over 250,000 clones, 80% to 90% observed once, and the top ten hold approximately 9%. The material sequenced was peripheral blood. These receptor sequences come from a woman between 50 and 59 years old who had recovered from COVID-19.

The CDR3 nucleotides read TGTGCCAGCAGCTTAGATAGGGGGGGCTACACCTTC. Protein product: CASSLDRGGYTF. J is TRBJ1-2 and V is TRBV7-2, with a tentative D call TRBD1 (6 bases). The CDR3 has 12 residues. V lost 1 base and J 8 bases, leaving 8 bases between the germline ends. Germline CDR1 reads SGHTA; CDR2 reads FQGNSA. Drawing the rest from reference TRBV7-2 and TRBJ1-2, the complete variable domain is GAGVSQSPSNKVTEKGKDVELRCDPISGHTALYWYRQSLGQGLEFLIYFQGNSAPDKSGLPSDRFSAERTGGSVSTLTIQRTQQEDSAVYLCASSLDRGGYTFGSGTRLTVV.

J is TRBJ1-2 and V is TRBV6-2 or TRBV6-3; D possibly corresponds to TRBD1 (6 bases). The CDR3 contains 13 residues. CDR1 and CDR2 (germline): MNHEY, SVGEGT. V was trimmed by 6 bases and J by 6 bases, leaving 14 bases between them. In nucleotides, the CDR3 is TGTGCCAGCAGCGACGGGACATACCATGGCTACACCTTC. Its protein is CASSDGTYHGYTF.

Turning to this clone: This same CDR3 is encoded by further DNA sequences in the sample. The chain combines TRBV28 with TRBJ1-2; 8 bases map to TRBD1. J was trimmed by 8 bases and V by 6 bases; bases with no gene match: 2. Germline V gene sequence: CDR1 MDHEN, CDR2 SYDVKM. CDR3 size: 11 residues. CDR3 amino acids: CASSGQGGYTF. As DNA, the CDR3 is TGTGCCAGCAGCGGACAGGGCGGCTACACCTTC.

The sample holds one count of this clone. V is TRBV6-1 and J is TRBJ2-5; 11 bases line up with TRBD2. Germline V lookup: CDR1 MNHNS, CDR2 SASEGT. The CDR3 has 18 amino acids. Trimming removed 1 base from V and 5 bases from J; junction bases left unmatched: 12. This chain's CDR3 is CASSEVASGGPGKETQYF. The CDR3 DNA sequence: TGTGCCAGCAGTGAAGTGGCTAGCGGGGGGCCAGGGAAGGAGACCCAGTACTTC.

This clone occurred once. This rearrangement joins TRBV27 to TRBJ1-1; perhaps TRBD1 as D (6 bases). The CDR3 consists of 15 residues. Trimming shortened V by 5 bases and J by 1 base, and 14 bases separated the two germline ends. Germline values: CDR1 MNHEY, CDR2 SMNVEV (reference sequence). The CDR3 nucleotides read TGTGCCAGCAGTACCTCGGGGACATCGAACACTGAAGCTTTCTTT. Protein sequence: CASSTSGTSNTEAFF.

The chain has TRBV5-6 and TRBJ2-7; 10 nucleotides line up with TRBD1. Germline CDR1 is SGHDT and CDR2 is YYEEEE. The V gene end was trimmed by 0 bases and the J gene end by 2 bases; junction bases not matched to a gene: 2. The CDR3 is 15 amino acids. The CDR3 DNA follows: TGTGCCAGCAGCTTGGTGGGACAGGGGCCCTACGAGCAGTACTTC. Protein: CASSLVGQGPYEQYF.

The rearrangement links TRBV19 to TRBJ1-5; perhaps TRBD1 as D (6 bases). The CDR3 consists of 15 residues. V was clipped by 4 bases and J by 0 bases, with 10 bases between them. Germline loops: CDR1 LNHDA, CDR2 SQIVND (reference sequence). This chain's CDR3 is CASSNWDTSNQPQHF. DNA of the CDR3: TGTGCCAGTAGTAATTGGGACACTAGCAATCAGCCCCAGCATTTT.

The CDR3 reads CASSYPRLAGSRYEQYF. CDR3 in DNA: TGTGCCAGCAGTTATCCCCGGCTAGCGGGATCGCGTTACGAGCAGTACTTC. V usage is TRBV6-2 or TRBV6-3 and J usage is TRBJ2-7, with TRBD2 identical over 9 bases. The length of the CDR3 is 17 residues. V gave up 3 bases and J gave up 4 bases; unmatched junction bases: 13. Germline CDR1 and CDR2: MNHEY and SVGEGT.

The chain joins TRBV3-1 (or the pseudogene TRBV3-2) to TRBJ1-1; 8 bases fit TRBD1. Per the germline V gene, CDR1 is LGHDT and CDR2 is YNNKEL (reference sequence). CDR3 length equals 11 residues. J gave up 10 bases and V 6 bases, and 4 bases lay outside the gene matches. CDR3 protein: CASRYRGRAFF. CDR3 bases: TGTGCCAGCAGATACAGGGGGAGAGCTTTCTTT.

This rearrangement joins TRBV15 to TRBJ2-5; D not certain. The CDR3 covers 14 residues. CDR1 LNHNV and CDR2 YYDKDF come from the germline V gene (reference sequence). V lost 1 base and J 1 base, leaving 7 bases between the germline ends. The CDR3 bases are TGTGCCACCAGCAGAGTGGCAAGCCAAGAGACCCAGTACTTC. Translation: CATSRVASQETQYF.

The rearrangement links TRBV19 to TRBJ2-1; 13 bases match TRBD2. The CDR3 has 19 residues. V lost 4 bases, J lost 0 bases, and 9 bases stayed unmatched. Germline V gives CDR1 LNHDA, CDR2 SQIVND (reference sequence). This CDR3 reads CASSRAGTSGVGSYNEQFF. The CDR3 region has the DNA TGTGCCAGTAGTAGAGCCGGGACTAGCGGGGTCGGCTCCTACAATGAGCAGTTCTTC.

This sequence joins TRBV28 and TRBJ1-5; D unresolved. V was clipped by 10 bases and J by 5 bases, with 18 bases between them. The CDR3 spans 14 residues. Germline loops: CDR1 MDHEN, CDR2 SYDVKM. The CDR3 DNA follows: TGTGCCACCCTCCGGACTCCTCGTTATCAGCCCCAGCATTTT. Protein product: CATLRTPRYQPQHF.

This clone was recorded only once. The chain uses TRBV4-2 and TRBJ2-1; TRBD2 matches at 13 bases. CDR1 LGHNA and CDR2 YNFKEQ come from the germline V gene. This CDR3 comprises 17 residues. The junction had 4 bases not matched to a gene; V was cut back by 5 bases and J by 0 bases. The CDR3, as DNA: TGTGCCAGCAGCGCTCGGACTAGCGGGAGCTCCTACAATGAGCAGTTCTTC. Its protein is CASSARTSGSSYNEQFF.

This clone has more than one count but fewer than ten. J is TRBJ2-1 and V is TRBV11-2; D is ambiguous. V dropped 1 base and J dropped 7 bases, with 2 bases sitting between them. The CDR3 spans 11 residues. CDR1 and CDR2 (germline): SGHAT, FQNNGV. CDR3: CASSLANEQFF. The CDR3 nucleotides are TGTGCCAGCAGCTTAGCAAATGAGCAGTTCTTC.

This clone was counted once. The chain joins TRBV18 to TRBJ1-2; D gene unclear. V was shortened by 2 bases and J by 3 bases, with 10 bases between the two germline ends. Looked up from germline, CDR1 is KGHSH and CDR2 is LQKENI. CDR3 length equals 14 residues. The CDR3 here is CASSPGFPDYGYTF. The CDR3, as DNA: TGTGCCAGCTCACCAGGTTTCCCAGACTATGGCTACACCTTC.